These T cell receptor beta chains were read from a single sample in a study of blood T cell repertoires in COVID-19. Libraries were prepared by immunoSEQ multiplex PCR; TCRdb keeps only in-frame clonotypes and omits some of them. The sample has approximately 150,000 clones; approximately 79% are singletons. Sequenced sample: peripheral blood. The source of these receptors is a woman aged 55-70 years with COVID-19, enrolled during active disease. CDR3s include the opening cysteine and the closing phenylalanine or tryptophan. The D gene is left open where the match is weak. The size entry is marked missing in some rows and otherwise reads once, few, many or a size class.

J: TRBJ2-7
V: TRBV9
D: TRBD2
size: few
DNA: TGTGCCAGCAGCGAAACTAGCGGCGGTCTTAACGAGCAGTACTTC
CDR3: CASSETSGGLNEQYF

J: TRBJ1-2
V: TRBV4-3
D: .
size: .
DNA: TGCGCCAGCAGCCAAGTCGCGGGGGCCTACACCTTC
CDR3: CASSQVAGAYTF

J: TRBJ2-5
V: TRBV5-6
D: .
size: .
DNA: TGTGCCAGCAGCCCCCTCCCGACTCGCTTAGAGACCCAGTACTTC
CDR3: CASSPLPTRLETQYF

J: TRBJ1-5
V: TRBV6-1
D: .
size: .
DNA: TGTGCCAGCAGTGGACATCAACGTTTTGGCAATCAGCCCCAGCATTTT
CDR3: CASSGHQRFGNQPQHF

J: TRBJ1-5
V: TRBV19
D: TRBD1
size: .
DNA: TGTGCCAGTAGGGCAGACAGGGCCCCCAATCAGCCCCAGCATTTT
CDR3: CASRADRAPNQPQHF

J: TRBJ2-1
V: TRBV10-1
D: TRBD2
size: .
DNA: TGCGCCAGCAGTGATAACCTGGGTCCTAGCGGGTACTACAATGAGCAGTTCTTC
CDR3: CASSDNLGPSGYYNEQFF

J: TRBJ2-5
V: TRBV5-1
D: TRBD2
size: .
DNA: TGCGCCAGCAGCTTGGCACCGAGCGGGGGGGCCGCGGAGACCCAGTACTTC
CDR3: CASSLAPSGGAAETQYF

J: TRBJ1-2
V: TRBV7-9
D: .
size: few
DNA: TGTGCCAGCAGCTTCACAGCCGTAGCTAACTATGGCTACACCTTC
CDR3: CASSFTAVANYGYTF

J: TRBJ2-2
V: TRBV5-1
D: TRBD2
size: few
DNA: TGCGCCAGCAGCTTGGCCGTTATTAGCGGGGGCCCTCCCACCGGGGAGCTGTTTTTT
CDR3: CASSLAVISGGPPTGELFF

J: TRBJ2-2
V: TRBV19
D: .
size: .
DNA: TGTGCCAGTAGTCCTGGAGTGAACACCGGGGAGCTGTTTTTT
CDR3: CASSPGVNTGELFF

J: TRBJ2-2
V: TRBV5-4
D: TRBD1
size: once
DNA: TGTGCCAGCAGCTCCGGACAGGGGAGGACCGGGGAGCTGTTTTTT
CDR3: CASSSGQGRTGELFF

J: TRBJ1-1
V: TRBV5-5
D: .
size: .
DNA: TGTGCCAGCAGCTTGTTCGGGGATCTCACTGAAGCTTTCTTT
CDR3: CASSLFGDLTEAFF

J: TRBJ2-3
V: TRBV18
D: TRBD1
size: .
DNA: TGTGCCAGCTCAGGGCAGGGGGCAGATACGCAGTATTTT
CDR3: CASSGQGADTQYF

J: TRBJ1-1
V: TRBV5-1
D: .
size: once
DNA: TGCGCCAGCAGCTTGGAATACAGCTCTGAAGCTTTCTTT
CDR3: CASSLEYSSEAFF

J: TRBJ2-3
V: TRBV10-3
D: TRBD2
size: .
DNA: TGTGCCATCAGTGAGTCGCCTAGCGGGGGGGGCACAGATACGCAGTATTTT
CDR3: CAISESPSGGGTDTQYF

J: TRBJ2-3
V: TRBV3-1/TRBV3-2
D: TRBD2
size: once
DNA: TGTGCCAGCAGCCGGACTAGCGGGGGGAAGGATACGCAGTATTTT
CDR3: CASSRTSGGKDTQYF

J: TRBJ2-3
V: TRBV11-3
D: TRBD2
size: few
DNA: TGTGCCAGCAGCTTTGATGGACTAGCAACGCAGTATTTT
CDR3: CASSFDGLATQYF

J: TRBJ2-3
V: TRBV5-8
D: TRBD2
size: .
DNA: TGTGCCAGCAGTCCTCACCGGGTTAGCGGGAGCGGGAATACGCAGTATTTT
CDR3: CASSPHRVSGSGNTQYF

J: TRBJ1-6
V: TRBV18
D: .
size: .
DNA: TGTGCCAGCTCATCCCAGGGGCGCGGGTACTCACCCCTCCACTTT
CDR3: CASSSQGRGYSPLHF

J: TRBJ1-1
V: TRBV6-5
D: .
size: .
DNA: TGTGCCAGCAGTTACCGGCGGCAGGGAAGTGAAGCTTTCTTT
CDR3: CASSYRRQGSEAFF

J: TRBJ2-7
V: TRBV9
D: TRBD2
size: .
DNA: TGTGCCAGCAGCGTAGGACTAGCGGCAGGCCTTTACGAGCAGTACTTC
CDR3: CASSVGLAAGLYEQYF

J: TRBJ2-3
V: TRBV21-1
D: .
size: .
DNA: TGTGCCAGCACTAACTCTAGCACAGATACGCAGTATTTT
CDR3: CASTNSSTDTQYF

J: TRBJ2-1
V: TRBV30
D: .
size: few
DNA: TGTGCCTGGATGCGAGACTACTCCTACAATGAGCAGTTCTTC
CDR3: CAWMRDYSYNEQFF

J: TRBJ2-7
V: TRBV3-1/TRBV3-2
D: TRBD2
size: .
DNA: TGTGCCAGCAGCCGCGCCTCGGGACTAGTTTTCGACGAGCAGTACTTC
CDR3: CASSRASGLVFDEQYF

J: TRBJ2-1
V: TRBV12-5
D: .
size: .
DNA: TGTGCTAGTGGTTTGGGGGGACTGACTACCTACAATGAGCAGTTCTTC
CDR3: CASGLGGLTTYNEQFF

J: TRBJ1-1
V: TRBV6-5
D: .
size: .
DNA: TGTGCCAGCAGACGAGAAGACAGGCGGACCAATGAAGCTTTCTTT
CDR3: CASRREDRRTNEAFF

J: TRBJ2-3
V: TRBV19
D: TRBD1
size: .
DNA: TGTGCCAGTAGTACAAGGACAGGGGAGAAAGATACGCAGTATTTT
CDR3: CASSTRTGEKDTQYF

J: TRBJ1-5
V: TRBV28
D: .
size: .
DNA: TGTGCCAGCAGCCCCCTGGGAGGGGACAATCAGCCCCAGCATTTT
CDR3: CASSPLGGDNQPQHF

J: TRBJ2-2
V: TRBV15
D: TRBD2
size: .
DNA: TGTGCCACCAGCAGGGGGACTAGCGTTCTCACCGGGGAGCTGTTTTTT
CDR3: CATSRGTSVLTGELFF

J: TRBJ1-6
V: TRBV3-1/TRBV3-2
D: .
size: few
DNA: TGTGCCGCCGCCACCGGGTTAAATAATTCACCCCTCCACTTT
CDR3: CAAATGLNNSPLHF

J: TRBJ2-2
V: TRBV5-5
D: TRBD2
size: .
DNA: TGTGCCAGCAGCGTACTAGCGGGAGGGCCGACCGGGGAGCTGTTTTTT
CDR3: CASSVLAGGPTGELFF

J: TRBJ1-5
V: TRBV28
D: .
size: .
DNA: TGTGCCAGCAGTAGGACAGTCCATAGCAATCAGCCCCAGCATTTT
CDR3: CASSRTVHSNQPQHF

J: TRBJ2-1
V: TRBV6-1
D: TRBD2
size: many
DNA: TGTGCCAGCAGTGACGGGACTAGCGGGAGGGGTAATGAGCAGTTCTTC
CDR3: CASSDGTSGRGNEQFF

J: TRBJ2-3
V: TRBV10-3
D: .
size: .
DNA: TGTGCCATCAGTGAGCCCCCCGGACAGAGCACAGATACGCAGTATTTT
CDR3: CAISEPPGQSTDTQYF

J: TRBJ2-7
V: TRBV6-5
D: .
size: .
DNA: TGTGCCAGCAGTTATAGCCCTGGGCGGGGCGAGCAGTACTTC
CDR3: CASSYSPGRGEQYF

J: TRBJ2-1
V: TRBV27
D: .
size: few
DNA: TGTGCCAGCAGTCGATCCCCCTCCCTAGCGAACTCCTACAATGAGCAGTTCTTC
CDR3: CASSRSPSLANSYNEQFF

J: TRBJ2-7
V: TRBV7-2
D: TRBD2
size: .
DNA: TGTGCCAGCAGCTTAGCGCTGGCTAGCGGCGAGCAGTACTTC
CDR3: CASSLALASGEQYF

J: TRBJ2-2
V: TRBV27
D: TRBD2
size: .
DNA: TGTGCCAGCAGTTCGGCGGGACTAGCGGGGTCGATGGGGGAGCTGTTTTTT
CDR3: CASSSAGLAGSMGELFF

J: TRBJ2-5
V: TRBV5-5
D: TRBD2
size: few
DNA: TGTGCCAGCAGCCCCCGAGAAGCGGGAGTTGTCGAGACCCAGTACTTC
CDR3: CASSPREAGVVETQYF

J: TRBJ2-3
V: TRBV10-3
D: TRBD1
size: .
DNA: TGTGCCATCACCCAAGGGACAGGGATTAGCACAGATACGCAGTATTTT
CDR3: CAITQGTGISTDTQYF

J: TRBJ2-3
V: TRBV20-1
D: TRBD2
size: .
DNA: TGCAGTGCTAGTGGGGCTAGCGGGAGGTGGGGCACAGATACGCAGTATTTT
CDR3: CSASGASGRWGTDTQYF

J: TRBJ1-2
V: TRBV5-1
D: .
size: .
DNA: TGCGCCAGCAGCTTGGGTCTGGGGGCCTATGGCTACACCTTC
CDR3: CASSLGLGAYGYTF

J: TRBJ2-2
V: TRBV4-2
D: TRBD1
size: once
DNA: TGTGCCAGCAGCCAAGATCTTACCGGGACAGTGAGTACCGGGGAGCTGTTTTTT
CDR3: CASSQDLTGTVSTGELFF

J: TRBJ1-1
V: TRBV19
D: .
size: .
DNA: TGTGCCAGTAGTATTTCCCAGGGTGGGTTGGCTGAAGCTTTCTTT
CDR3: CASSISQGGLAEAFF

J: TRBJ1-5
V: TRBV4-1
D: .
size: .
DNA: TGCGCCAGCAGCCAAGATCTTAGGGGTCAGCCCCAGCATTTT
CDR3: CASSQDLRGQPQHF

J: TRBJ1-3
V: TRBV27
D: .
size: .
DNA: TGTGCCAGCAGTATAAACTCTGGAAACACCATATATTTT
CDR3: CASSINSGNTIYF

J: TRBJ2-6
V: TRBV10-3
D: TRBD1
size: .
DNA: TGTGCCATCAGTGAGCTCAGACAGGGCCTATCCTCTGGGGCCAACGTCCTGACTTTC
CDR3: CAISELRQGLSSGANVLTF

J: TRBJ2-6
V: TRBV4-3
D: .
size: .
DNA: TGCGCCAGCAGACAAGATTTCGCTGGGGCCAACGTCCTGACTTTC
CDR3: CASRQDFAGANVLTF

J: TRBJ1-2
V: TRBV11-1
D: TRBD1
size: .
DNA: TGTGCCAGCAGCTTAGAAGGGGGCGCTGACTATGGCTACACCTTC
CDR3: CASSLEGGADYGYTF

J: TRBJ1-3
V: TRBV18
D: TRBD1
size: .
DNA: TGTGCCAGCTCACGGACAGGGGGAAACAGAAACACCATATATTTT
CDR3: CASSRTGGNRNTIYF

J: TRBJ2-3
V: TRBV24-1
D: TRBD2
size: .
DNA: TGTGCCACCAGGACTAGCGGGGGGGCCGACACGCAGTATTTT
CDR3: CATRTSGGADTQYF

J: TRBJ2-3
V: TRBV7-2
D: TRBD2
size: few
DNA: TGTGCCAGCAGCCGTACGGGACTAGCGGGTCCAGGGTACACAGATACGCAGTATTTT
CDR3: CASSRTGLAGPGYTDTQYF

J: TRBJ2-3
V: TRBV2
D: .
size: many
DNA: TGTGCCAGCAGTGAAGCGGGGTGGGAGCGGAGCACAGATACGCAGTATTTT
CDR3: CASSEAGWERSTDTQYF